Listed below are T cell receptor beta chains from one sample, sequenced in a study of shared clonotypes between healthy human individuals. The assay was immunoSEQ multiplex PCR, and TCRdb's table has in-frame clones only and misses some. This table has about 1,900,000 clones, 85% to 95% appearing once. Sequencing was performed on naive CD8+ T cells sorted from blood. The receptor source for this set is a man aged 18 to 30 in good health. CDR3s include the opening cysteine and the closing phenylalanine or tryptophan. The D gene is left open where the match is weak. The size of a clone is reported for some rows only, either as once, few or many, or as a class for expanded clones.

d_gene,abundance,v_gene,j_gene,CDR3nt,CDR3aa
TRBD2,NA,TRBV25-1,TRBJ2-1,TGTGCCAGCAGGCTAGCGGGAGGGAGGGATGAGCAGTTCTTC,CASRLAGGRDEQFF
NA,NA,TRBV4-3,TRBJ2-7,TGCGCCAGCAGCCGTGGCACCCAGTCCTACGAGCAGTACTTC,CASSRGTQSYEQYF
NA,NA,TRBV2,TRBJ2-2,TGTGCCAGCAGCAGGGCCTTGAACACCGGGGAGCTGTTTTTT,CASSRALNTGELFF
TRBD2,once,TRBV10-2,TRBJ2-3,TGCGCCAGCAGACTAGCGGGGGATACGCAGTATTTT,CASRLAGDTQYF
NA,few,TRBV30,TRBJ1-1,TGTGCCTGGAGTCCCGGCACTGAAGCTTTCTTT,CAWSPGTEAFF
NA,NA,TRBV4-3,TRBJ2-5,TGCGCCAGCAGCCAAGATCCAGGATGGCAGACCCAGTACTTC,CASSQDPGWQTQYF
TRBD1,NA,TRBV2,TRBJ2-7,TGTGCCAGCAGTGAAGGGACAGGGGGGCTCTACGAGCAGTACTTC,CASSEGTGGLYEQYF
TRBD2,NA,TRBV4-2,TRBJ2-7,TGTGCCAGCAGCCGGTTAGGTCTAGCGGGGGGAGCCGTTTACGAGCAGTACTTC,CASSRLGLAGGAVYEQYF
TRBD1,NA,TRBV5-1,TRBJ2-7,TGCGCCAGCAGCCCAGGGACAGGGTACAACGAGCAGTACTTC,CASSPGTGYNEQYF
NA,NA,TRBV9,TRBJ2-7,TGTGCCAGCAGCCCAGAGTGGGAAAACTACGAGCAGTACTTC,CASSPEWENYEQYF
NA,once,TRBV9,TRBJ2-3,TGTGCCAGCAGCGTGGAATCGGGACCAACAGATACGCAGTATTTT,CASSVESGPTDTQYF
NA,NA,TRBV9,TRBJ2-5,TGTGCCAGCACCTCAGAGGGGACACCTCAAGAGACCCAGTACTTC,CASTSEGTPQETQYF
TRBD2,NA,TRBV2,TRBJ2-3,TGTGCCAGTAGGCCCACCCGGGGGGGCACAGATACGCAGTATTTT,CASRPTRGGTDTQYF
NA,NA,TRBV7-6,TRBJ2-1,TGTGCCAGCAGCCCGGGGACGGGTGAGCAGTTCTTC,CASSPGTGEQFF
NA,NA,TRBV27,TRBJ2-7,TGTGCCAGCAGTTTATCGATCGGGGGCTACGAGCAGTACTTC,CASSLSIGGYEQYF
NA,NA,TRBV27,TRBJ2-7,TGTGCCAGCAGTTTTAGGGGAGGAGGCTACGAGCAGTACTTC,CASSFRGGGYEQYF
NA,NA,TRBV28,TRBJ1-2,TGTGCCAGCACCGATGCGGGGGACTATGGCTACACCTTC,CASTDAGDYGYTF
TRBD1,once,TRBV7-2,TRBJ2-2,TGTGCCAGCAGCCCGCGACCGACAGGGTTTATCGGGGAGCTGTTTTTT,CASSPRPTGFIGELFF